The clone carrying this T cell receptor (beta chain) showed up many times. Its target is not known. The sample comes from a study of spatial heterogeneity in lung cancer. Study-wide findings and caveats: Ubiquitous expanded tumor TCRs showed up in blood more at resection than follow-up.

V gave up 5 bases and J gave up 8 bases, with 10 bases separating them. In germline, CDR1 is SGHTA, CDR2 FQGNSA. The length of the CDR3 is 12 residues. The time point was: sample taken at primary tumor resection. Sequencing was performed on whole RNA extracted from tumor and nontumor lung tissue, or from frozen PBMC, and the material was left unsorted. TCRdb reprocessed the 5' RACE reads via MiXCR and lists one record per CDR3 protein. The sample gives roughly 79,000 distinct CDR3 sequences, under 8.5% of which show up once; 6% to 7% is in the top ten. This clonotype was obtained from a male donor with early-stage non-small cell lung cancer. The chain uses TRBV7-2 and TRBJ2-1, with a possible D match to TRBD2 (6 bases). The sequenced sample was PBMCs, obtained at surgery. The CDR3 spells CASSPTSDEQFF. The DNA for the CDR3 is TGTGCCAGCAGCCCGACTAGTGATGAGCAGTTCTTC.